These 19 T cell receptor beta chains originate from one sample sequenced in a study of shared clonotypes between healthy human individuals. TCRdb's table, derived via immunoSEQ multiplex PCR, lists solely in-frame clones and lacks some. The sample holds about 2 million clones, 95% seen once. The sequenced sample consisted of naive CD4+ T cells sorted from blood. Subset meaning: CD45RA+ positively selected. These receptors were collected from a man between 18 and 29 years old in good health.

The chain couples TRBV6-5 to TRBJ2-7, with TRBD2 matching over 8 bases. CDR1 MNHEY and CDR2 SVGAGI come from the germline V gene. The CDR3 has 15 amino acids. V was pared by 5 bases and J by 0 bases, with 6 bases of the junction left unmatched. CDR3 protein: CASSPSAGGSYEQYF. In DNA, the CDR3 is TGTGCCAGCAGTCCCTCCGCGGGGGGCTCCTACGAGCAGTACTTC.

In nucleotides, the CDR3 is TGTGCCAGCAGCGTACAGGGTACCTCTGGAAACACCATATATTTT. Translating gives CASSVQGTSGNTIYF. The genes are TRBV7-2 and TRBJ1-3; D may be TRBD1 (6 bases). CDR1 and CDR2 from the germline V gene are SGHTA and FQGNSA. Trimming shortened V by 5 bases and J by 0 bases, and 11 bases separated the two germline ends. This CDR3 is built from 15 residues.

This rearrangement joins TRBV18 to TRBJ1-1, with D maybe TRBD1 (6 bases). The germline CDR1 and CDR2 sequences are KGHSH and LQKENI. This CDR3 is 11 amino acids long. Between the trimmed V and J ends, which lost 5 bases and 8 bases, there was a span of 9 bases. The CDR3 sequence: CASSSDREAFF. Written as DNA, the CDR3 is TGTGCCAGCTCATCAGACAGGGAAGCTTTCTTT.

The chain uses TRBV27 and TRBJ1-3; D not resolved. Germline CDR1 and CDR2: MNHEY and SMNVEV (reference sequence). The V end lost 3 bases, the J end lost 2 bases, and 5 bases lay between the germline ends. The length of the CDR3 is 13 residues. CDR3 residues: CASSFGAGNTIYF. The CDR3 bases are TGTGCCAGCAGTTTTGGTGCTGGAAACACCATATATTTT.

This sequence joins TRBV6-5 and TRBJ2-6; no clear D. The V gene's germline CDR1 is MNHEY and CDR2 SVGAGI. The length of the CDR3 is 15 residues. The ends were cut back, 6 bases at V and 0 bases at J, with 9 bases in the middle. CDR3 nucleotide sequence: TGTGCCAGCAGCCCGATGGCCTCTGGGGCCAACGTCCTGACTTTC. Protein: CASSPMASGANVLTF.

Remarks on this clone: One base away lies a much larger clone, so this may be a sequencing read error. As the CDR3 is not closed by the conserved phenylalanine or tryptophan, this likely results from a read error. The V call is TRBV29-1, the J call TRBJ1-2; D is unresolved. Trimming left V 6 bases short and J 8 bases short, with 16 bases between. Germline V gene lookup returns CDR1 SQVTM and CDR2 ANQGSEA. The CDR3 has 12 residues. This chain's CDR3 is CSVGESTVGYTL. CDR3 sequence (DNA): TGCAGCGTCGGAGAGAGTACGGTAGGCTACACCCTC.

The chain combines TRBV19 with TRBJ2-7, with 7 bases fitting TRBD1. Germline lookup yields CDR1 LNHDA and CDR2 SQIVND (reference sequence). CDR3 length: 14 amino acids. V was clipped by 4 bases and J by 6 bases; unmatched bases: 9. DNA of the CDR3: TGTGCCAGTAGTAAGGGGGCACAATTGGGCGAGCAGTACTTC. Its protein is CASSKGAQLGEQYF.

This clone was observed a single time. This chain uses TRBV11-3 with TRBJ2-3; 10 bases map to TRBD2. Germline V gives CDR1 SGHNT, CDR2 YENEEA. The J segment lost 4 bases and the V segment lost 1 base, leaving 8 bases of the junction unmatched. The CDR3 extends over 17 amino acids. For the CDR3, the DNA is TGTGCCAGCAGCTTAGGGTCCACTAGCGGGGAGTCAGATACGCAGTATTTT. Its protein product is CASSLGSTSGESDTQYF.

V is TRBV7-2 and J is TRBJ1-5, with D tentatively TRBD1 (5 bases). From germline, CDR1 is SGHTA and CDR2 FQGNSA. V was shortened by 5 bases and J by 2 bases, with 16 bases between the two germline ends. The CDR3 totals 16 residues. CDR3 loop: CASSVKQGGGNQPQHF. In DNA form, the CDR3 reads TGTGCCAGCAGCGTAAAGCAGGGAGGCGGCAATCAGCCCCAGCATTTT.

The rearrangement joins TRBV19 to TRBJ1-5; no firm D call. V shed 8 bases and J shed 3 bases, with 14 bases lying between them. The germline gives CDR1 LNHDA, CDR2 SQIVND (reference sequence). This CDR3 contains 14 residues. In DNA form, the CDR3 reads TGTGCCAGTTTGAACTCATCCCTCAATCAGCCCCAGCATTTT. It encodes CASLNSSLNQPQHF.

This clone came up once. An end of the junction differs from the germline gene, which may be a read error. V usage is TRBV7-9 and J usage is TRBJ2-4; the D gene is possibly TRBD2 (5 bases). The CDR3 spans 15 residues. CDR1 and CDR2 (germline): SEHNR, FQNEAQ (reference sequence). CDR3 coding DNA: TGTGCCAGCAGCTCTTACGAGGGAGCCACAAACATTCAGTACTTC. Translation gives CASSSYEGATNIQYF. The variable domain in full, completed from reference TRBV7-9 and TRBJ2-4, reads DTGVSQNPRHKITKRGQNVTFRCDPISEHNRLYWYRQTLGQGPEFLTYFQNEAQLEKSRLLSDRFSAERPKGSFSTLEIQRTEQGDSAMYLCASSSYEGATNIQYFGAGTRLSVL.

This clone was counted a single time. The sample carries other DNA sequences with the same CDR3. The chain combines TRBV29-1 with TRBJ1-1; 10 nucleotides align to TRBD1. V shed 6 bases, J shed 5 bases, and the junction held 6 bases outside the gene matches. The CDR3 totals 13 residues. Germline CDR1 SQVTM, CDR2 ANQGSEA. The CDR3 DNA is TGCAGCGTCAGACAGGGGGCTGGGACTGAAGCTTTCTTT. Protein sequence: CSVRQGAGTEAFF.

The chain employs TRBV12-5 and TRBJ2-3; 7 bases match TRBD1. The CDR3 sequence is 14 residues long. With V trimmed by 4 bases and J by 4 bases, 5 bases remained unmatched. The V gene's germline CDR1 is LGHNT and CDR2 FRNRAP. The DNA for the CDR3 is TGTGCTAGTGGTTGGGGGACAGTCCCAGATACGCAGTATTTT. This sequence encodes CASGWGTVPDTQYF.

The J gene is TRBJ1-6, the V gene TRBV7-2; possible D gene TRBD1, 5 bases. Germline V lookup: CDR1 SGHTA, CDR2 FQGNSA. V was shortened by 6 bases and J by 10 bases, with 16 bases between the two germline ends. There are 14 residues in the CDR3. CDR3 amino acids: CASSLVGGGSPLHF. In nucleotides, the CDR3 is TGTGCCAGCAGTCTAGTGGGGGGAGGCTCACCCCTCCACTTT.

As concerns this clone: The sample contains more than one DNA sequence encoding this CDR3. The CDR3 DNA reads as TGCGCCAGCAGCCAAGAGCTAGCGACCGGGGAGCTGTTTTTT. It encodes CASSQELATGELFF. V gene TRBV4-3 combines with J gene TRBJ2-2; the D gene is possibly TRBD2 (6 bases). From germline, CDR1 is LGHNA and CDR2 YSLEER. The CDR3 is 14 amino acids. Trimming cost V 0 bases and J 5 bases, with 7 bases left between them.

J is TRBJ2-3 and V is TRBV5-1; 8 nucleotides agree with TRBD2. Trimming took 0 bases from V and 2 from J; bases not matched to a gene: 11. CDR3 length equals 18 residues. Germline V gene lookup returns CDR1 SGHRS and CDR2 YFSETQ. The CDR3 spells CASSLANRIAGITDTQYF. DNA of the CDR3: TGCGCCAGCAGCTTGGCGAACCGGATAGCGGGGATCACAGATACGCAGTATTTT.

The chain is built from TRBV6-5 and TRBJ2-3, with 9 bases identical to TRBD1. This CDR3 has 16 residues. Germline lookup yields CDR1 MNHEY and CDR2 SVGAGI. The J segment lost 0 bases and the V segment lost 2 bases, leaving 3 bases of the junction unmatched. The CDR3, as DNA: TGTGCCAGCAGTTACGGGGACAGGGTTAGCACAGATACGCAGTATTTT. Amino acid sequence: CASSYGDRVSTDTQYF.

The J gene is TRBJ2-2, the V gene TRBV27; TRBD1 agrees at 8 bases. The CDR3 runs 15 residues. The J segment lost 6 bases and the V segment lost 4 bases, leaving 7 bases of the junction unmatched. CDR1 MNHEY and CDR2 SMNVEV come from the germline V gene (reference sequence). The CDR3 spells CASSWTQQGAGELFF. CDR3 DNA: TGTGCCAGCAGTTGGACTCAACAGGGGGCCGGGGAGCTGTTTTTT.

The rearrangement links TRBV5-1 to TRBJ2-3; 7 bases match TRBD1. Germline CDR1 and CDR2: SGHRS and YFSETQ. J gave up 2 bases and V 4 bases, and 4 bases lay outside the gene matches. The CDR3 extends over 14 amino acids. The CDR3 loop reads CASSTGQITDTQYF. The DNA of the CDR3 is TGCGCCAGCAGCACGGGACAGATCACAGATACGCAGTATTTT.